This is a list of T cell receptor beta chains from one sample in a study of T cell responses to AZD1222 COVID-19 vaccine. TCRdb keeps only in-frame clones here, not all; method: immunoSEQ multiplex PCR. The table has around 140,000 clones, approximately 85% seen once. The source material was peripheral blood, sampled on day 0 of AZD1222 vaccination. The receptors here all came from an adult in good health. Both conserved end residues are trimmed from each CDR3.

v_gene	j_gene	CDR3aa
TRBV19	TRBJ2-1	ASRAGLLTDEQF
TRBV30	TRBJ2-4	AWTPGRRMEKNIQY
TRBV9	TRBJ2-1	ASSVEGGSYNEQF
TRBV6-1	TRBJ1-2	ASSEASSYYGYT
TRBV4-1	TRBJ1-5	ASSWTRGEPQH
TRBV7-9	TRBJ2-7	ASQTGTYEQY
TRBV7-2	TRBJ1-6	ASSYGAGGGNSPLH
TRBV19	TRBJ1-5	ASSQPGRGELRGNQPQH
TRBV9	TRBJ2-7	ASSPLAASSYEQY
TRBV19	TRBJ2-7	ASLKETLGPGYEQY
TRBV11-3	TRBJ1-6	ASSLEGIKRDYNSPLH
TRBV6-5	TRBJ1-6	ASSRQYYNSPLH
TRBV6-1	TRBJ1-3	ASSEWVGARGNTIY
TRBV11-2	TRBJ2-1	ASSRDPVNEQF
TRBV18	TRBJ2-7	ASSPGREVYEQY
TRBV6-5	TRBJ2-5	ATGPLRTAQETQY
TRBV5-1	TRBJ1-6	ASSQGPGTGNNSPLH
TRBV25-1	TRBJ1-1	ASSEPQGRGTEAF
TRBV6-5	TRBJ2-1	ASGPGTGRYNEQF
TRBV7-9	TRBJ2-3	ASSLAGPTDTQY
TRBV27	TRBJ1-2	ATNPRGGPPDYGYT
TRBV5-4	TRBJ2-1	ASSQGDQRFDEQF
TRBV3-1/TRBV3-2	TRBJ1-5	ASSQGPDSNQPQH